The 21 T cell receptor beta chains below come from one sample, sequenced in a study of beta chain features in type 1 diabetes. Sequenced material consisted of expressed TCRB transcripts (all of the isolated RNA was reverse transcribed). Clones were read by immunoSEQ multiplex PCR, and TCRdb kept only the in-frame ones, dropping some. The table lists some 220,000 clones, approximately 11% of them singletons. Sequencing was performed on central memory CD4+ T cells from blood. Receptors originate from a man aged 18 to 35 in good health.

Only a few counts were recorded for this clone. The chain uses TRBV28 and TRBJ1-2, with D hard to call. The ends were cut back, 9 bases at V and 5 bases at J, with 13 bases in the middle. The V gene's germline CDR1 is MDHEN and CDR2 SYDVKM. The CDR3 covers 12 residues. CDR3 residues: CASTRSGYGYTF. CDR3 bases: TGTGCCAGTACTCGGAGCGGGTATGGCTACACCTTC.

The sample holds a few counts of this clone. The chain recombines TRBV29-1 with TRBJ2-3, with TRBD1 matching over 7 bases. Germline values: CDR1 SQVTM, CDR2 ANQGSEA. The CDR3 loop spans 13 amino acids. Here the CDR3 reads CSERQGATDTQYF. The CDR3 DNA follows: TGCAGTGAACGACAGGGAGCTACAGATACGCAGTATTTT.

The chain uses TRBV29-1 and TRBJ1-3; no definite D call. With 5 bases removed from V and 0 bases from J, the gap between germline ends came to 8 bases. Germline CDR1 is SQVTM and CDR2 is ANQGSEA. The CDR3 loop spans 13 amino acids. CDR3 residues: CSVSAYSGNTIYF. For the CDR3, the DNA is TGCAGCGTTTCAGCCTACTCTGGAAACACCATATATTTT. Full variable domain (remainder filled in from reference TRBV29-1 and TRBJ1-3): SAVISQKPSRDICQRGTSLTIQCQVDSQVTMMFWYRQQPGQSLTLIATANQGSEATYESGFVIDKFPISRPNLTFSTLTVSNMSPEDSSIYLCSVSAYSGNTIYFGEGSWLTVV.

This clone has more than one count but fewer than ten. The chain couples TRBV4-2 to TRBJ2-4; TRBD2 matches at 10 bases. This CDR3 is built from 15 residues. The V and J ends lost 4 bases and 3 bases, in that order; junction bases with no gene match: 3. Looked up from germline, CDR1 is LGHNA and CDR2 is YNFKEQ. As DNA, the CDR3 is TGTGCCAGCAGCCCTAGCGGGGGAAACAAAAACATTCAGTACTTC. This sequence encodes CASSPSGGNKNIQYF.

This clone was seen a few times. A read error may be the cause here, since a much bigger clone is one base away. The chain employs TRBV11-2 and TRBJ2-5, with D uncertain. The V end lost 5 bases, the J end lost 2 bases, and 0 bases lay between the germline ends. Germline CDR1 reads SGHAT; CDR2 reads FQNNGV. This CDR3 is built from 10 residues. CDR3 DNA: TGTGCCAGCAGCCAAGAGACCCAGTACTTC. Translating gives CASSQETQYF.

This clone was counted at least ten times. The chain has TRBV7-9 and TRBJ2-1; D perhaps matches TRBD1 (6 bases). Trimming removed 2 bases at V and 5 bases at J, with 13 bases between. The CDR3 runs to 15 residues. Germline V lookup: CDR1 SEHNR, CDR2 FQNEAQ (reference sequence). The CDR3 region is CASSLQQGLNNEQFF. The CDR3 nucleotides read TGTGCCAGCAGCTTACAGCAGGGGCTTAACAATGAGCAGTTCTTC.

A word on this clone: Given a far larger clone just one base away, this is likely a sequencing read error. The chain carries TRBV7-9 and TRBJ2-3, with TRBD2 matching 7 bases. Germline V gives CDR1 SEHNR, CDR2 FQNEAQ (reference sequence). The V gene end was trimmed by 4 bases and the J gene end by 0 bases; junction bases not matched to a gene: 13. The CDR3 sequence is 18 residues long. CDR3 nucleotide sequence: TGTGCCAGCAGCTCCCGAGGGGCTAGCGGCACTAGCACAGATACGCAGTATTTT. Residues: CASSSRGASGTSTDTQYF.

The chain has TRBV2 and TRBJ2-2; possible D gene TRBD1, 7 bases. V was shortened by 4 bases and J by 0 bases, with 12 bases between the two germline ends. CDR3 length equals 16 residues. Germline lookup yields CDR1 SNHLY and CDR2 FYNNEI. The CDR3 sequence: CASSGGGTANTGELFF. The CDR3 DNA reads TGTGCCAGCAGTGGGGGCGGGACAGCGAACACCGGGGAGCTGTTTTTT.

This rearrangement joins TRBV5-4 to TRBJ2-1; no firm D call. The CDR3 has 14 amino acids. Trimming pared 0 bases from V and 5 bases from J, leaving 9 bases between. The germline V gene has CDR1 SGHNT and CDR2 YYREEE (reference sequence). CDR3 nucleotide sequence: TGTGCCAGCAGCTTGGAGCAGGCCAACAATGAGCAGTTCTTC. It encodes CASSLEQANNEQFF.

The rearrangement uses TRBV7-9 and TRBJ2-2; weak D call: TRBD1 (5 bases). V was trimmed by 5 bases and J by 2 bases, leaving 12 bases between them. Germline loops: CDR1 SEHNR, CDR2 FQNEAQ (reference sequence). The CDR3 totals 15 residues. The chain's CDR3 is CASSIGAVNTGELFF. For the CDR3, the DNA is TGTGCCAGCAGCATTGGGGCAGTCAACACCGGGGAGCTGTTTTTT. Full variable domain (missing parts from reference TRBV7-9 and TRBJ2-2): DTGVSQNPRHKITKRGQNVTFRCDPISEHNRLYWYRQTLGQGPEFLTYFQNEAQLEKSRLLSDRFSAERPKGSFSTLEIQRTEQGDSAMYLCASSIGAVNTGELFFGEGSRLTVL.

V is TRBV28 and J is TRBJ1-2, with unresolved D. Germline loops: CDR1 MDHEN, CDR2 SYDVKM. The germline V and J ends were trimmed by 1 base and 2 bases, with 8 bases remaining between them. The CDR3 is 14 amino acids. The CDR3 coding sequence is TGTGCCAGCAGTTTATATTTGGGGAACTATGGCTACACCTTC. This sequence encodes CASSLYLGNYGYTF.

A few counts support this clone. Here the CDR3 reads CASSQGGRETQYF. CDR3 DNA sequence: TGTGCCAGCAGTCAGGGAGGGAGAGAGACCCAGTACTTC. The chain carries TRBV6-6 and TRBJ2-5; 7 bases are shared with TRBD2. V shed 5 bases and J 4 bases; nucleotides not matched to a gene: 4. The CDR3 is made up of 13 amino acids. The germline V gene has CDR1 MNHNY and CDR2 SVGAGI (reference sequence).

The chain is built from TRBV30 and TRBJ2-3; TRBD2 aligns across 7 bases. This CDR3 region has 15 residues. CDR1 and CDR2 from the germline V gene are GTSNPN and SVGIG (reference sequence). J gave up 3 bases and V 5 bases, and 11 bases lay outside the gene matches. The CDR3 coding sequence is TGTGCCTGGTTCCGTCAGCGGGATATAACAGATACGCAGTATTTT. Translating it yields CAWFRQRDITDTQYF.

This clone has just a few counts. The chain combines TRBV7-2 with TRBJ2-7; 11 bases line up with TRBD2. Per germline, CDR1 SGHTA and CDR2 FQGNSA. Trimming at V came to 6 bases and at J to 0 bases, leaving 4 bases not matched to a gene. This CDR3 is built from 15 residues. In DNA form, the CDR3 reads TGTGCCAGCAGTCCTACTAGCGGGAGCTCCTACGAGCAGTACTTC. Translating gives CASSPTSGSSYEQYF.

At least ten counts were recorded for this clone. J is TRBJ2-7 and V is TRBV25-1; D remains unclear. This CDR3 is 14 amino acids long. Germline CDR1 and CDR2: MGHDK and SYGVNS. V was clipped by 4 bases and J by 1 base, with 11 bases between them. The DNA for the CDR3 is TGTGCCAGCAGTGTCGCGGCCTTATCCTACGAGCAGTACTTC. As protein: CASSVAALSYEQYF.

Here the CDR3 reads CASSHGWGYQETQYF. CDR3 nucleotides: TGCGCCAGCAGCCATGGCTGGGGGTACCAAGAGACCCAGTACTTC. The rearrangement links TRBV4-1 to TRBJ2-5; the D gene could be TRBD1 or TRBD2 (5 bases each). The V gene's germline CDR1 is MGHRA and CDR2 YSYEKL. V lost 3 bases to trimming and J lost 0 bases, with 11 bases between them. This CDR3 has 15 residues.

DNA of the CDR3: TGTGCCAGCAGTTTAGTGGGAGAGACCCAGTACTTC. Encoded protein: CASSLVGETQYF. The chain joins TRBV27 to TRBJ2-5; D not resolved. From germline, CDR1 is MNHEY and CDR2 SMNVEV (reference sequence). CDR3 length: 12 amino acids. Deletions cut 2 bases from V and 4 bases from J, with 5 bases between.

The chain employs TRBV9 and TRBJ1-1; tentatively, D is TRBD1 (6 bases). This CDR3 contains 14 residues. V gave up 1 base and J gave up 4 bases, with 11 bases separating them. CDR1 SGDLS and CDR2 YYNGEE come from the germline V gene. Here the CDR3 reads CASSVREQGTEAFF. Written as DNA, the CDR3 is TGTGCCAGCAGCGTACGAGAACAGGGCACTGAAGCTTTCTTT.

This clone has just a few counts. This chain connects TRBV10-3 to TRBJ2-7, with D possibly matching TRBD1 (5 bases). With 0 bases removed from V and 4 bases from J, the gap between germline ends came to 10 bases. This CDR3 has 14 amino acids. Germline V CDR1 and CDR2: ENHRY, SYGVKD. For the CDR3, the DNA is TGTGCCATCAGTGAGTCGCTCAGGGCGTACGAGCAGTACTTC. Residues: CAISESLRAYEQYF.

This clone was recorded at least ten times. This chain uses TRBV14 with TRBJ2-5; TRBD2 might be the D (6 bases). V was clipped by 4 bases and J by 5 bases, with 14 bases between them. The germline CDR1 and CDR2 sequences are SGHDN and FVKESK. This CDR3 is built from 14 residues. CDR3 coding DNA: TGTGCCAGCAGCCCTCTAGCGCGGCAGGAGACCCAGTACTTC. Translation: CASSPLARQETQYF.

This clone occurred many times. This chain uses TRBV27 with TRBJ2-7; 7 nucleotides align to TRBD1. V gave up 6 bases and J gave up 2 bases; unmatched junction bases: 4. Per the germline V gene, CDR1 is MNHEY and CDR2 is SMNVEV (reference sequence). This CDR3 region has 13 residues. The chain's CDR3 is CASRKGQPYEQYF. For the CDR3, the DNA is TGTGCCAGCAGGAAGGGACAGCCCTACGAGCAGTACTTC.